Included here is one TCR beta chain sequence, with context. The data originate from a study of blood T cells in healthy people across ages. V was cut by 7 bases and J by 4 bases, with 22 bases left in between. The germline CDR1 and CDR2 sequences are SQVTM and ANQGSEA. The CDR3 has 15 residues. Using a J-beta primer mix together with a sample-barcoded 5' primer, a second PCR was run for roughly 6 to 12 cycles. Via MiXCR, TCRdb re-called the 5' RACE reads, giving one row per CDR3 protein. The sample lists hundreds of thousands of distinct CDR3 sequences, around a fifth occurring once. The TCR was taken from a man in his sixties or seventies in good health. This sequence joins TRBV29-1 and TRBJ1-1; the D gene is possibly TRBD1 (6 bases). Sequenced: blood. The CDR3 coding sequence is TGCAGCGCTATTGGGGGGGCCGGTCGTGTCACTGAAGCTTTCTTT. Translating it yields CSAIGGAGRVTEAFF. The variable domain in full, completed from reference TRBV29-1 and TRBJ1-1, reads SAVISQKPSRDICQRGTSLTIQCQVDSQVTMMFWYRQQPGQSLTLIATANQGSEATYESGFVIDKFPISRPNLTFSTLTVSNMSPEDSSIYLCSAIGGAGRVTEAFFGQGTRLTVV.